The 13 T cell receptor beta chains in this list originate from one sample, sequenced in a study of OX40 agonist ivuxolimab in advanced cancers. The table came from immunoSEQ multiplex PCR; TCRdb's copy has only in-frame clones and leaves some out. The sample lists fewer than 70,000 clones; approximately 86% were seen once. Material: CD4+ or CD8+ T cells sorted from blood, obtained in a trial of the OX40 agonist ivuxolimab. The receptors here all came from an adult with an advanced solid tumor such as melanoma, head and neck, liver or kidney cancer.

The genes are TRBV4-3 and TRBJ2-7; 8 bases map to TRBD2. J gave up 0 bases and V 0 bases, and 4 bases lay outside the gene matches. CDR3 length: 16 amino acids. Germline CDR1 is LGHNA and CDR2 is YSLEER. This CDR3 is CASSQDWRGASYEQYF. The CDR3 nucleotides read TGCGCCAGCAGCCAAGATTGGCGGGGGGCCTCCTACGAGCAGTACTTC.

In DNA, the CDR3 is TGTGCCAGCAGCGAGAGGACAGGGAACACCGGGGAGCTGTTTTTT. Translation: CASSERTGNTGELFF. This chain connects TRBV9 to TRBJ2-2; 7 bases align to TRBD1. This CDR3 has 15 amino acids. The J segment lost 1 base and the V segment lost 3 bases, leaving 3 bases of the junction unmatched. Germline CDR1 is SGDLS and CDR2 is YYNGEE.

The chain recombines TRBV11-2 with TRBJ2-1; 8 positions match TRBD2. Trimming took 3 bases from V and 5 from J; bases not matched to a gene: 3. CDR3 length equals 14 residues. CDR1 SGHAT and CDR2 FQNNGV come from the germline V gene. The CDR3 nucleotides are TGTGCCAGCAGCTTTGGAGCGGGGGACAATGAGCAGTTCTTC. Protein product: CASSFGAGDNEQFF.

J is TRBJ2-1 and V is TRBV18; no reliable D call. This CDR3 contains 12 residues. With 3 bases removed from V and 8 bases from J, the gap between germline ends came to 8 bases. Germline V gives CDR1 KGHSH, CDR2 LQKENI. The CDR3 here is CASSPFGDEQFF. Here the CDR3 DNA reads TGTGCCAGCTCACCCTTTGGTGATGAGCAGTTCTTC. Drawing the rest from reference TRBV18 and TRBJ2-1, the complete variable domain is NAGVMQNPRHLVRRRGQEARLRCSPMKGHSHVYWYRQLPEEGLKFMVYLQKENIIDESGMPKERFSAEFPKEGPSILRIQQVVRGDSAAYFCASSPFGDEQFFGPGTRLTVL.

The chain combines TRBV11-2 with TRBJ2-2, with 7 bases lining up with TRBD1. The CDR3 runs to 14 residues. V gave up 4 bases and J gave up 3 bases; unmatched junction bases: 2. The germline V gene has CDR1 SGHAT and CDR2 FQNNGV. DNA of the CDR3: TGTGCCAGCAGCTGGGACAGATACACCGGGGAGCTGTTTTTT. The encoded protein is CASSWDRYTGELFF.

The gene calls are TRBV4-1 and TRBJ1-5, with unresolved D. The CDR3 totals 13 residues. The ends were cut back, 4 bases at V and 7 bases at J, with 11 bases in the middle. Germline values: CDR1 MGHRA, CDR2 YSYEKL. CDR3 bases: TGCGCCAGCAGCCCCTTTGGTGGACAGCCCCAGCATTTT. This encodes CASSPFGGQPQHF.

This clone has a handful of counts. CDR3 in amino acids: CASSYGLAGNYEQYF. The CDR3 nucleotides read TGTGCCAGCAGTTACGGACTAGCGGGGAACTACGAGCAGTACTTC. The gene calls are TRBV6-5 and TRBJ2-7; TRBD2 matches 12 bases. The ends lost 2 bases at V and 3 bases at J; junction bases unmatched: 2. Germline assignment: CDR1 MNHEY and CDR2 SVGAGI. The CDR3 extends over 15 amino acids.

The V call is TRBV7-9, the J call TRBJ1-3, with D possibly TRBD1 on 6 matching bases. V was clipped by 2 bases and J by 4 bases, with 12 bases between them. Germline V gene sequence: CDR1 SEHNR, CDR2 FQNEAQ (reference sequence). The CDR3 contains 15 residues. CDR3 sequence: CASSLTTGWGNTIYF. For the CDR3, the DNA is TGTGCCAGCAGCTTAACGACAGGCTGGGGAAACACCATATATTTT. Full variable domain (rest looked up from reference TRBV7-9 and TRBJ1-3): DTGVSQNPRHKITKRGQNVTFRCDPISEHNRLYWYRQTLGQGPEFLTYFQNEAQLEKSRLLSDRFSAERPKGSFSTLEIQRTEQGDSAMYLCASSLTTGWGNTIYFGEGSWLTVV.

The V call is TRBV5-5, the J call TRBJ2-1, with D possibly being TRBD1 (6 bases). The V end lost 0 bases, the J end lost 5 bases, and 12 bases lay between the germline ends. The CDR3 spans 15 residues. CDR1 and CDR2 from the germline V gene are SGHKS and YYEKEE (reference sequence). The CDR3: CASSLGTARHNEQFF. The CDR3 DNA follows: TGTGCCAGCAGCTTGGGGACAGCGAGACACAATGAGCAGTTCTTC.

This rearrangement joins TRBV28 to TRBJ2-6; D may be TRBD2 (5 bases). This CDR3 spans 16 amino acids. Looked up from germline, CDR1 is MDHEN and CDR2 is SYDVKM. V lost 1 base and J 2 bases, leaving 9 bases between the germline ends. CDR3 protein: CASSLSLGAGANVLTF. CDR3 DNA: TGTGCCAGCAGTTTATCGCTCGGGGCTGGGGCCAACGTCCTGACTTTC.

The V and J genes are TRBV7-9 and TRBJ1-5, with D possibly TRBD1 on 5 matching bases. The CDR3 runs to 17 residues. From germline, CDR1 is SEHNR and CDR2 FQNEAQ (reference sequence). Trimming took off 1 base at V and 2 bases at J, with 15 bases between the two ends. The CDR3 region has the DNA TGTGCCAGCAGCTTAGTGGAGTCCAGGGTGGGCAATCAGCCCCAGCATTTT. Translating gives CASSLVESRVGNQPQHF.

The gene calls are TRBV13 and TRBJ2-5; 7 positions match TRBD2. Per germline, CDR1 PRHDT and CDR2 FYEKMQ (reference sequence). The length of the CDR3 is 14 residues. Trimming took 2 bases from V and 5 from J; bases not matched to a gene: 5. In DNA form, the CDR3 reads TGTGCCAGCAGCTTACGGAGCGGGGCGGAGACCCAGTACTTC. It translates to CASSLRSGAETQYF.

The chain is built from TRBV28 and TRBJ2-4; possibly TRBD1 for D (5 bases). Trimming took off 4 bases at V and 4 bases at J, with 11 bases between the two ends. Germline CDR1 is MDHEN and CDR2 is SYDVKM. The CDR3 length is 14 residues. CDR3 nucleotides: TGTGCCAGCAGTTCCAGACAGCTGAAAAACATTCAGTACTTC. It yields the protein CASSSRQLKNIQYF.